This entry features one T cell receptor (beta chain) sequence. No antigen is known for it. Nothing much larger sits one base from this clone, and base qualities are not available. These data come from a study of PD-1 blockade in classical Hodgkin lymphoma (dated by TCRdb to the early 2020s). Regarding the study in general: Nivolumab dosing was 3 mg/kg intravenously every 2 weeks, continuing until either disease progression or unacceptable toxicity. The study used CyTOF and TCR beta sequencing to define a peripheral blood immune signature of response to PD-1 blockade in classical Hodgkin lymphoma.

The paper as a whole reports these results and caveats: CD4+ but not CD8+ TCR diversity rose significantly by C4D1 (p=0.0027 vs p=0.16), most apparent in complete responders (p=0.02). The study was limited to a single clinical trial cohort, and causes of repertoire differences, possibly disease activity or prior therapy, remained undefined. Trial patients with a complete response had baseline diversity similar to that of newly diagnosed patients, while partial responders and progressors had significantly lower diversity. Diversity was lower in patients who began nivolumab less than 1 year after ASCT, so these patients were left out of later analyses to avoid confounding by immune reconstitution. Newly diagnosed patients were reported to have lower baseline TCR diversity than healthy donors, and relapsed/refractory patients were reported to have lower baseline TCR diversity still.

The Qiagen DNeasy kit was used to extract genomic DNA from unsorted PBMCs and from the negatively selected CD4+ and CD8+ fractions. Amplification of TCR beta CDR3 regions was done by immunoSEQ multiplex PCR with primers that anneal to V and J segments. Amplification bias was minimized using a synthetic immune receptor repertoire, and residual bias was removed computationally after sequencing. The authors processed their data as follows. Repertoire diversity was quantified as the Shannon entropy index using custom Python scripts. Unsorted, CD4+ and CD8+ repertoires were analyzed separately, except in combined analyses where CD4+ and CD8+ sequences were merged in silico. A clone counted as expanded when the clone's frequency after treatment rose at least 2-fold relative to C1D1, and clones undetected at baseline were given a pseudocount of 0.5. Clones with 0 or 1 copy at C1D1 were defined as singleton clones, while clones with 2 or more copies were defined as non-singleton clones. Clones expanded in unsorted samples were assigned a CD4+, CD8+ or unknown annotation through matching of protein sequences in sorted samples from the same patient. Wilcoxon tests on paired samples were used to test changes in diversity from C1D1 to C4D1. TCRdb re-hosts the immuneACCESS table, in-frame sequences only. Its copies lack some clones; in the studies checked, an unresolved V gene accounts for under half of them, and the cause for the rest is not known. That table furnishes V, J and clone size, whereas the DNA furnished D and trimming. This sample gives just under 30,000 clones in total; less than 90% of them show up just once. The ten largest clonotypes hold 2.4% of the sample.

The sample's time point label, decoded: cycle 1 day 1 (C1D1), immediately before nivolumab initiation. Every trial patient had relapsed after autologous stem cell transplantation, and cohorts A, B and C differed in prior brentuximab vedotin exposure. Using a Miltenyi CD4+ T cell isolation kit, CD4+ T cells were purified from thawed PBMCs through magnetic negative selection. A total of around 59 patients with relapsed/refractory classical Hodgkin lymphoma made up the trial cohort, and each patient's best overall response was complete response, partial response or progressive disease. Trial patients were treated with single-agent nivolumab in the multi-cohort phase II CheckMate 205 trial. An independent review committee assessed best overall response by applying the 2007 International Working Group response criteria. Trial PBMCs were collected just before the start of nivolumab (C1D1) and during therapy at cycle 2 day 1 and cycle 4 day 1. Peripheral blood was collected in 8 mL Vacutainer Cell Preparation Tubes, from which PBMCs were isolated by centrifugation and then cryopreserved. Purified CD4+ and CD8+ fractions were prepared only for cases in which an additional PBMC sample was available. Magnetically labelled cells were removed on LS columns in a quadroMACS separator, and the flow-through was retained as the purified fraction.

CDR1 is given as SGHTA and CDR2 as FQGNSA, both from the germline V gene. Inclusive of the bounding cysteine and phenylalanine, the CDR3 is 15 residues long. CDR3 DNA is the only sequence kept; it has 45 bases, read in frame from the first base. Trimming accounts for 6 bases at V and 12 bases at J, while the number of junction bases matched to no gene is 12. This chain joins TRBV7-2 to TRBJ2-3, with 13 bases matching TRBD2. This TCR was sampled from a human donor with classical Hodgkin lymphoma. The source material was CD4+ T cells from blood, sampled at baseline. The DNA is as follows: TGTGCCAGCAGTCTTAGGACTAGCGGGAGTGGGGACCAGTATTTT. Translated, this gives CASSLRTSGSGDQYF.